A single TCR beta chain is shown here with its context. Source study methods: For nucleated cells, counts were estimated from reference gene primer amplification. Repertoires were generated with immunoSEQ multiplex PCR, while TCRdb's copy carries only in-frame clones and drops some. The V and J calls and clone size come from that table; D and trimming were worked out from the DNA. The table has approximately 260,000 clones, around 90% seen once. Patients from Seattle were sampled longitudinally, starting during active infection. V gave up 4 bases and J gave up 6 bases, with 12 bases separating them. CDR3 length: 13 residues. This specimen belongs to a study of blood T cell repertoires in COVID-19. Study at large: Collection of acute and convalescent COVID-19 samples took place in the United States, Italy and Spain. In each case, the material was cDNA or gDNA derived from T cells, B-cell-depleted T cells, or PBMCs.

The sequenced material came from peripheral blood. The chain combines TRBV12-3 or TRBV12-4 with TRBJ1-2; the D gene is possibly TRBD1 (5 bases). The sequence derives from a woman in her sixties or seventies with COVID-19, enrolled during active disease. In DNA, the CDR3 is TGTGCCAGCAGTTCGACAGTTTGGAATGGCTACACCTTC. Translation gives CASSSTVWNGYTF.